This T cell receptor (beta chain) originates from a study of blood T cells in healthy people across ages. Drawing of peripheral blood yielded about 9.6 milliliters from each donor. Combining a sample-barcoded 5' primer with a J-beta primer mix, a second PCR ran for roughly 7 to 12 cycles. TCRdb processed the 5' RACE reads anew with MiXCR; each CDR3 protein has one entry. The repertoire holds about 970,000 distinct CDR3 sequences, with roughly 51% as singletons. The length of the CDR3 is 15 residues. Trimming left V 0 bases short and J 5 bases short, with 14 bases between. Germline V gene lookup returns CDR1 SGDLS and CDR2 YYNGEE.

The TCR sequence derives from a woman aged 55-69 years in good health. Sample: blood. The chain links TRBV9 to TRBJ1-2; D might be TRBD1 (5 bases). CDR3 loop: CASSVGGGGVYGYTF. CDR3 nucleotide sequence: TGTGCCAGCAGCGTAGGCGGGGGGGGTGTATATGGCTACACCTTC. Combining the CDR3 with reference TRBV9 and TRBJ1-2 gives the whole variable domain DSGVTQTPKHLITATGQRVTLRCSPRSGDLSVYWYQQSLDQGLQFLIQYYNGEERAKGNILERFSAQQFPDLHSELNLSSLELGDSALYFCASSVGGGGVYGYTFGSGTRLTVV.